This TCR beta chain was observed in a study of blood T cell repertoires in COVID-19. At the level of the study: The samples span acute and convalescent COVID-19 from the United States, Italy and Spain. PBMCs, B-cell-depleted T cells, or T cells were the source of the cDNA or gDNA that made up the material.

Original processing methods: Estimates of nucleated cell counts were drawn from the amplification of reference gene primers. Clones were sequenced by immunoSEQ multiplex PCR, and TCRdb holds only the in-frame ones, with some missing. The DNA gave D and trimming, while V, J and clone size come from that table. The profile shows 250,000 or so clones, 88% of them singletons. The sequence was obtained from a woman aged 40 to 55 who had recovered from COVID-19. Source material: peripheral blood.

In DNA form, the CDR3 reads TGCGCCAGCAGCCACGGGACAGGGGGGACCTACGAGCAGTACTTC. Translated: CASSHGTGGTYEQYF. The chain links TRBV4-1 to TRBJ2-7, with 11 bases that match TRBD1. Germline-derived CDR1 and CDR2 are MGHRA and YSYEKL. Losses at the gene ends were 3 bases for V and 2 bases for J; bases not matched to a gene: 3. CDR3 size: 15 residues.